This record covers a single TCR beta chain. Its specificity is not known. This sample stems from a study of cytomegalovirus exposure and HLA in healthy donors. Overall study findings and caveats: The study flagged some 170 TCR beta chains as cytomegalovirus-associated. According to a later analysis, TCR clusters from the first cohort tended to co-occur in the 110 or so validation repertoires.

From germline, CDR1 is SGDLS and CDR2 YYNGEE. This CDR3 has 15 amino acids. Deletions cut 4 bases from V and 0 bases from J, with 10 bases between. The donors were part of the validation cohort of 100 to 150 subjects. That cohort was separate from the first cohort, which comprised 500 to 850 subjects. Sequencing used immunoSEQ multiplex PCR; TCRdb keeps in-frame clones, though not all of them. The sample holds about 140,000 clones, just under 85% seen once. V is TRBV9 and J is TRBJ2-2; no clear D. This clonotype was obtained from a woman in her thirties in good health and CMV-seronegative. Sample: PBMCs. Written as DNA, the CDR3 is TGTGCCAGCAGCACTCCTACCCCGAACACCGGGGAGCTGTTTTTT. It specifies CASSTPTPNTGELFF.